The 14 T cell receptor beta chains given below trace back to one sample, sequenced in a study of blood T cell repertoires in COVID-19. Sequencing used immunoSEQ multiplex PCR; TCRdb keeps in-frame clones, though not all of them. This repertoire shows fewer than 700,000 clones, approximately 91% found once; its top ten account for less than 9.5%. The sample consisted of peripheral blood. The receptors stem from a woman between 45 and 60 years old with COVID-19, enrolled during active disease.

The chain has TRBV6-5 and TRBJ1-1; 7 bases line up with TRBD1. J was trimmed by 10 bases and V by 8 bases; bases with no gene match: 10. Germline V CDR1 and CDR2: MNHEY, SVGAGI. This CDR3 has 12 amino acids. The CDR3 sequence is CASAQGTLIAFF. The CDR3 coding sequence is TGTGCCAGCGCACAGGGGACCCTGATAGCTTTCTTT.

This clone was seen a handful of times. The chain has TRBV7-2 and TRBJ1-1, with D unclear. This CDR3 is 13 amino acids long. The V gene lost 5 bases and the J gene lost 1 base, with 8 bases spanning the gap. Germline V gene sequence: CDR1 SGHTA, CDR2 FQGNSA. The CDR3 region has the DNA TGTGCCAGCAGCCCCTACAGGAACACTGAAGCTTTCTTT. It encodes CASSPYRNTEAFF.

The CDR3 sequence is CASSLATGQGEGYTF. The CDR3 DNA reads as TGCGCCAGCAGCTTGGCTACCGGACAGGGAGAAGGCTACACCTTC. The chain combines TRBV5-1 with TRBJ1-2; the match to TRBD1 covers 8 bases. This CDR3 has 15 amino acids. The J segment lost 8 bases and the V segment lost 0 bases, leaving 9 bases of the junction unmatched. Germline lookup yields CDR1 SGHRS and CDR2 YFSETQ.

The CDR3 nucleotides are TGTGCCAGCAGCTGGGGACAGGGGTCTTACACCGGGGAGCTGTTTTTT. Its translation: CASSWGQGSYTGELFF. The gene calls are TRBV5-8 and TRBJ2-2; 10 bases fit TRBD1. The CDR3 is 16 amino acids. The trim removed 3 bases at V and 3 bases at J, leaving 5 bases unmatched. Germline V CDR1 and CDR2: SGHTS, YDEGEE. The full variable domain, completed using reference TRBV5-8 and TRBJ2-2, is EAGVTQSPTHLIKTRGQQATLRCSPISGHTSVYWYQQALGLGLQFLLWYDEGEERNRGNFPPRFSGRQFPNYSSELNVNALELEDSALYLCASSWGQGSYTGELFFGEGSRLTVL.

This clone was counted once. The rearrangement links TRBV6-5 to TRBJ2-7; D is possibly TRBD2 (6 bases). The V gene lost 6 bases and the J gene lost 0 bases, with 15 bases spanning the gap. CDR1 and CDR2 from the germline V gene are MNHEY and SVGAGI. There are 15 residues in the CDR3. CDR3 region: CASRAGTGSSYEQYF. DNA for the CDR3: TGTGCCAGCAGGGCGGGGACGGGGAGCTCCTACGAGCAGTACTTC.

The chain joins TRBV27 to TRBJ2-7, with a tentative D call TRBD1 (5 bases). From germline, CDR1 is MNHEY and CDR2 SMNVEV (reference sequence). Trimming took 4 bases from V and 0 from J, leaving 16 bases between them. CDR3 size: 16 residues. The CDR3 protein is CASSSGPQAFSYEQYF. As DNA, the CDR3 is TGTGCCAGCAGTTCAGGGCCTCAGGCCTTCTCCTACGAGCAGTACTTC.

The chain is built from TRBV5-6 and TRBJ2-7, with no clear D. Germline V CDR1 and CDR2: SGHDT, YYEEEE. Deletions cut 4 bases from V and 0 bases from J, with 14 bases between. CDR3 length: 15 amino acids. The CDR3 DNA reads TGTGCCAGCAGCCGCCCTAGAATAACCTCCTACGAGCAGTACTTC. Translated, it gives CASSRPRITSYEQYF.

The V call is TRBV4-1, the J call TRBJ2-3; 8 positions match TRBD2. The V segment lost 2 bases and the J segment 2 bases; nucleotides outside the gene matches: 3. CDR3 length: 15 residues. The germline V gene has CDR1 MGHRA and CDR2 YSYEKL. CDR3 loop: CASSQLSGDTDTQYF. The CDR3 nucleotides read TGCGCCAGCAGCCAACTTAGCGGGGACACAGATACGCAGTATTTT.

Concerning this clone: Other nucleotide sequences from this sample produce the same CDR3. V is TRBV6-5 and J is TRBJ1-5, with 7 positions matching TRBD1. Germline CDR1 is MNHEY and CDR2 is SVGAGI. The length of the CDR3 is 13 residues. V lost 6 bases and J lost 5; bases outside the gene matches: 4. Here the CDR3 reads CASSRQGDQPQHF. Here the CDR3 DNA reads TGTGCCAGCAGCCGACAGGGAGATCAGCCCCAGCATTTT.

V gene TRBV30 combines with J gene TRBJ1-2; a possible D gene is TRBD1 (5 bases). V was clipped by 4 bases and J by 7 bases, with 16 bases between them. The CDR3 sequence is 13 residues long. Per germline, CDR1 GTSNPN and CDR2 SVGIG (reference sequence). The chain's CDR3 is CAWTQGGAAGYTF. The CDR3 DNA follows: TGTGCCTGGACCCAGGGAGGGGCAGCTGGCTACACCTTC.

This rearrangement joins TRBV18 to TRBJ2-5; a weak D match, TRBD1 (6 bases). In germline, CDR1 is KGHSH, CDR2 LQKENI. The CDR3 is made up of 15 amino acids. The germline V and J ends were trimmed by 2 bases and 2 bases, with 12 bases remaining between them. The CDR3 loop is CASSPVTGIQETQYF. Here the CDR3 DNA reads TGTGCCAGCTCACCAGTAACAGGGATACAAGAGACCCAGTACTTC.

The CDR3 spells CAWSVSEGYGYTF. The CDR3, as DNA: TGTGCCTGGAGTGTAAGCGAGGGCTATGGCTACACCTTC. The chain employs TRBV30 and TRBJ1-2; D ambiguous. The CDR3 extends over 13 amino acids. The V and J ends lost 0 bases and 4 bases respectively, with 9 bases between them. Germline CDR1 GTSNPN, CDR2 SVGIG (reference sequence).

This chain uses TRBV11-3 with TRBJ2-1; 7 bases are shared with TRBD2. With 0 bases clipped from V and 0 bases from J, the junction kept 5 bases outside the gene matches. Germline CDR1 reads SGHNT; CDR2 reads YENEEA. CDR3 length: 17 residues. CDR3 in amino acids: CASSLEGTGGSYNEQFF. Here the CDR3 DNA reads TGTGCCAGCAGCTTAGAGGGGACGGGGGGCTCCTACAATGAGCAGTTCTTC. Full variable domain (missing parts from reference TRBV11-3 and TRBJ2-1): EAGVVQSPRYKIIEKKQPVAFWCNPISGHNTLYWYLQNLGQGPELLIRYENEEAVDDSQLPKDRFSAERLKGVDSTLKIQPAELGDSAVYLCASSLEGTGGSYNEQFFGPGTRLTVL.

The chain uses TRBV27 and TRBJ1-2, with TRBD1 matching 7 bases. J was trimmed by 0 bases and V by 5 bases; bases with no gene match: 3. CDR3 size: 14 residues. CDR1 and CDR2 (germline): MNHEY, SMNVEV (reference sequence). In DNA, the CDR3 is TGTGCCAGCAGTCGACAGGGCGCTAACTATGGCTACACCTTC. It translates to CASSRQGANYGYTF.